Detailed here is one T cell receptor beta chain. Here immunoSEQ multiplex PCR was the method, and the copy in TCRdb shows in-frame clones only, minus some. The data contain under 200,000 clones, 88% of them singletons. The data are from a study of blood T cell repertoires in COVID-19. CDR1 is LNHDA, CDR2 SQIVND, per germline (reference sequence). This CDR3 has 15 amino acids. The V gene lost 4 bases and the J gene lost 0 bases, with 12 bases spanning the gap. The V gene is TRBV19, the J gene TRBJ1-2; D is perhaps TRBD1 (5 bases). What was sequenced was peripheral blood. The TCR comes from a man aged 35 to 55 with active or convalescent COVID-19. CDR3 nucleotides: TGTGCCAGTAGTAAGCCGGGGGAAACTAACTATGGCTACACCTTC. Residues: CASSKPGETNYGYTF.